The clone carrying this TCR beta chain was found a few times. The target antigen is unknown. TCRdb fed the 5' RACE reads into MiXCR, producing one record per CDR3 protein. The sample includes around 340,000 distinct CDR3 sequences, 21% seen only once; the top ten take under 15%. The data are from a study of T-cell memory formation after mild COVID-19. Broader study findings: Clones from the second wave (peaking day 37) had unconfirmed SARS-CoV-2 specificity. Day 15 to 85 contractors were CD4/CD8 balanced; later expanders leaned CD4+.

CDR3 length: 14 residues. Germline CDR1 WSHSY, CDR2 SAAADI. Trimming removed 8 bases at V and 7 bases at J, with 18 bases between. Sequenced material: PBMCs or a T cell subset sorted from them (not recorded which). The V and J genes are TRBV10-2 and TRBJ2-1; tentatively, D is TRBD1 or TRBD2 (5 bases each). The receptor was derived from an adult woman who had mild COVID-19 (a few samples of this study predate the infection). Cell type and time point are not known. In nucleotides, the CDR3 is TGCGCCAGCTGGATTGGGACGTACGGTAATGAGCAGTTCTTC. Protein product: CASWIGTYGNEQFF.